The text below deals with one T cell receptor beta chain. Its specificity is unknown. With 4 bases clipped from V and 5 bases from J, the junction kept 8 bases outside the gene matches. CDR1 is SGHRS and CDR2 is YFSETQ in the germline V gene. The CDR3 runs to 15 residues. Sequencing used immunoSEQ multiplex PCR; TCRdb keeps in-frame clones, though not all of them. The data hold millions of clones, with over 85% observed a single time. The data were obtained in a study of shared clonotypes between healthy human individuals. The study, taken as a whole, reports: Sampling covered nothing but blood. Tissue TCR repertoires likely differ from those found in blood. A handful of donors had roughly 5% of their naive CD4 clonotypes in common.

This TCR was sampled from a man in his late teens or twenties in good health. This chain links TRBV5-1 with TRBJ2-3, with TRBD2 matching 9 bases. The sample was naive CD4+ T cells sorted from blood. Specified subset: CD45RA+ positively selected. The CDR3 sequence: CASSPRAGGIDTQYF. Here the CDR3 DNA reads TGCGCCAGCAGCCCGAGAGCGGGAGGTATAGATACGCAGTATTTT.